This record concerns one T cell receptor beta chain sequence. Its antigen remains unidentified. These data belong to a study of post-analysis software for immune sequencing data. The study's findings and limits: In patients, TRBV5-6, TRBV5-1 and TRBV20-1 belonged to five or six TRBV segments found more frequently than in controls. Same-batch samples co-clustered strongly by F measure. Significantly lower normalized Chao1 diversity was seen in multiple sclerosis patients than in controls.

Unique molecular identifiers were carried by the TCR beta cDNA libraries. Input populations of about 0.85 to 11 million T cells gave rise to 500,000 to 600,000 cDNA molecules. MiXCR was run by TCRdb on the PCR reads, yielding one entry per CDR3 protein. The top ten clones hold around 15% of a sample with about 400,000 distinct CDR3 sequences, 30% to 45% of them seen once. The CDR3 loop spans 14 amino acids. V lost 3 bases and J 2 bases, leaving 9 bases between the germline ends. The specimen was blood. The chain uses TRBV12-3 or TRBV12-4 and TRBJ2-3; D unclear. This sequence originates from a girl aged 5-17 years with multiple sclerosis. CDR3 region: CASSLGSFTDTQYF. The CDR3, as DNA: TGTGCCAGCAGTTTGGGCAGCTTCACAGATACGCAGTATTTT.